This T cell receptor (beta chain) was retrieved from a study of OX40 agonist ivuxolimab in advanced cancers. Study information: The patients got ivuxolimab, which is an agonistic anti-OX40 (CD134) antibody. Enrollees could have had prior anti-PD-1, anti-PD-L1 or anti-CTLA-4 therapy, which 40% to 45% had received. Study results and caveats: Relative to CD4+ cells, CD8+ T cells on average had more expanded clones. Also showing low normalized T-cell clonal expansion were some of the nonresponders.

This CDR3 comprises 11 residues. Trimming pared 0 bases from V and 7 bases from J, leaving 3 bases between. Germline-derived CDR1 and CDR2 are WSHSY and SAAADI. With respect to this clone: Its antigen is as yet unknown.

The method was immunoSEQ multiplex PCR; TCRdb's version includes in-frame clones alone and lacks a portion of them. The sample has about 83,000 clones; roughly 80% are singletons. The clonotype comes from an adult with an advanced solid tumor such as melanoma, head and neck, liver or kidney cancer. This chain connects TRBV10-2 to TRBJ2-5, with D unclear. Sequenced here: CD4+ or CD8+ T cells sorted from blood, sampled in a trial of the OX40 agonist ivuxolimab. The CDR3 DNA reads as TGCGCCAGCAGTGAGTCCGGGACCCAGTACTTC. Its protein product is CASSESGTQYF.